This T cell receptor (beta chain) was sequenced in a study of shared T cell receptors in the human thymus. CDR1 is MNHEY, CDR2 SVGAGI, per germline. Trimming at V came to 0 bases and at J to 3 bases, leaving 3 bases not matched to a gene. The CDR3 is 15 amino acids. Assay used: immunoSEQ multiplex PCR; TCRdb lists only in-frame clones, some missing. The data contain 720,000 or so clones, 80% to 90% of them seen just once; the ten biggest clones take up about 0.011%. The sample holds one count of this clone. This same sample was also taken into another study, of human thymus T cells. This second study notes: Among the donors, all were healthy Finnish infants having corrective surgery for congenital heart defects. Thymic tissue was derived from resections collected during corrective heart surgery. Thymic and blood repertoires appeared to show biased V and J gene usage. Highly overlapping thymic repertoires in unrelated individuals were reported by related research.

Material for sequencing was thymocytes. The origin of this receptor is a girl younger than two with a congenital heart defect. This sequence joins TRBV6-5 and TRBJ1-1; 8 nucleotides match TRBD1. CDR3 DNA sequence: TGTGCCAGCAGTTACTCGCCGACAGGGGACACTGAAGCTTTCTTT. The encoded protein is CASSYSPTGDTEAFF.